This T cell receptor (beta chain) was documented in a study of T cell responses to AZD1222 COVID-19 vaccine. Repertoires were generated with immunoSEQ multiplex PCR, while TCRdb's copy carries only in-frame clones and drops some. The repertoire consists of about 130,000 clones, with roughly 88% occurring once and the leading ten covering around 0.99%. Germline CDR1 is SGHDT and CDR2 is YYEEEE. V shed 0 bases and J shed 0 bases, with 7 bases lying between them. This CDR3 is 15 amino acids long. The clonotype originates from an adult who received the AZD1222 COVID-19 vaccine. The rearrangement joins TRBV5-6 to TRBJ1-3; D call uncertain. The specimen comprised peripheral blood, sampled 28 days after the second AZD1222 dose. The CDR3 DNA reads TGTGCCAGCAGCTTGGGGTTCGGCTCTGGAAACACCATATATTTT. This gives the protein CASSLGFGSGNTIYF.